This T cell receptor (beta chain) was captured in a study of T cell responses to AZD1222 COVID-19 vaccine (dated by TCRdb to 2020 to 2023). Study-wide context: TCR sequencing covered 230 to 250 trial participants: 207 given two doses of AZD1222 and about 26 given two doses of MenACWY control vaccine. Trial participants were enrolled by age into subgroups of 18-55, 56-69 and 70-plus years, and around 150, 28 and 57 TCR-sequenced participants, respectively, were included in these subgroups.

The CDR3 regions of human TCRbeta chains were analyzed by immunosequencing. From the authors' description of their analysis: TCRs in the repertoires were compared against a reference library of SARS-CoV-2-specific TCRs that had been generated with the MIRA antigen-specificity platform. Breadth was defined as the fraction of unique TCRs that were SARS-CoV-2-associated. Depth was defined as the fraction of total T cells that were SARS-CoV-2-associated. Using the MIRA data, each spike-specific TCR was assigned both to the spike region to which the TCR was reactive and to a CD4 or CD8 class. Log10-transformed breadth and depth values were compared by one-way ANOVA with Sidak's multiple comparisons tests. The table was pulled from immuneACCESS by TCRdb, which kept in-frame rearrangements only. Such tables lose some clones; where checked, under half of the loss comes from unresolved V genes, and the rest has no known cause. The V and J calls and clone size come from that table; D and trimming were worked out from the DNA. This sample holds 140,000 to 150,000 clones; around nine tenths were observed only once. The ten largest clonotypes hold less than 3.5% of the sample.

What the study reported, not specific to this receptor: After two AZD1222 doses, spike-specific TCR breadth and depth were significantly higher than at day 0 and than in MenACWY recipients. The 56-69-year group was small, and its depth increase did not reach significance, likely because of low power. Because no samples from the day 14 peak response were available, repertoires could be characterized only after the peak T cell response. The vaccine-associated CD4 TCRs covered the entire spike protein, and the dominant responses fell in regions 160-218 and 743-854. Only 5 to 7 AZD1222 recipients were SARS-CoV-2 seropositive at baseline, limiting conclusions about previously exposed vaccinees. Participants were mostly white British and included more females than males, and it was suggested by the authors that clonal diversity may have been underestimated. Nearly half of unique spike-specific TCRs reportedly recognized epitopes outside regions mutated in the B.1.351 and B.1.1.7 variants.

Comment on this clone: It lacks a known antigen. Base qualities are missing; no much larger clone stands one base away.

Interpreted using the paper, the time point label stands for: baseline before first vaccination. The intended sense of this specimen's treatment or condition label: meningococcal conjugate vaccine given as trial control. Vaccinee samples were obtained from the UK trials COV001 and COV002, which included a single-blind randomized controlled phase 2/3 trial of AZD1222 (ChAdOx1 nCoV-19) in healthy adults. For TCRbeta chain sequencing, PBMC samples from trial participants were taken at day 0 and at day 28 after the second dose. Per the germline V gene, MNHNS is the CDR1 and SASEGT is the CDR2. Relative to germline, V is 2 bases shorter and J is 2 bases shorter, with 13 bases between their ends. The CDR3 measures 15 amino acids from cysteine to phenylalanine. The only DNA kept is the CDR3, 45 bases in frame from the first base.

Sequencing used peripheral blood, obtained on day 0 of MenACWY control vaccination. Recombination joined TRBV6-1 with TRBJ2-7; confidence is insufficient to name the D gene. This clonotype originated in an adult in good health. In nucleotides, the sequence is TGTGCCAGCAGTGAATCAGCAGCAACCCCCTACGAGCAGTACTTC. Translated, it gives CASSESAATPYEQYF.